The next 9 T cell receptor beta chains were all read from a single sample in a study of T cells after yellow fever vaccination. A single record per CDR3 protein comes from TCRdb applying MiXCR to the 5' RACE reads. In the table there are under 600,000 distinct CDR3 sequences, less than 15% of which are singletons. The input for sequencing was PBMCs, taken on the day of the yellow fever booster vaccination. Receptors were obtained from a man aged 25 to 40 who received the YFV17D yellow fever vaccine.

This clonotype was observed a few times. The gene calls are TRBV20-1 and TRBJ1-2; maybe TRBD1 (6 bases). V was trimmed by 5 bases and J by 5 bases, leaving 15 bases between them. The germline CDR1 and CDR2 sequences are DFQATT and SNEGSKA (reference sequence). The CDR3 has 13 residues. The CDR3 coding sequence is TGCAGTGCTCCTCGTAGCAGGGGTTATGGCTACACCTTC. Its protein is CSAPRSRGYGYTF.

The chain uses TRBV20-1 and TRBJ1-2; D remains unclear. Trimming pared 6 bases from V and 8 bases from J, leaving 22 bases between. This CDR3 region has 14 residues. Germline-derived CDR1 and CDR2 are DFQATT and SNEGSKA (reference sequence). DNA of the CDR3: TGCAGTGCAGTGTTGGGAGCCTCGGCGGGAGGCTACACCTTC. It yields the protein CSAVLGASAGGYTF.

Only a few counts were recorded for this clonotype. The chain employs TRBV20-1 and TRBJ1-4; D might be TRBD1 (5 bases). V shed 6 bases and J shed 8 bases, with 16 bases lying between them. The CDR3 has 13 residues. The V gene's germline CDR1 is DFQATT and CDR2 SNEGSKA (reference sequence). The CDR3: CSATTDWHEKLFF. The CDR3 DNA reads TGCAGTGCCACGACAGACTGGCACGAAAAACTGTTTTTT.

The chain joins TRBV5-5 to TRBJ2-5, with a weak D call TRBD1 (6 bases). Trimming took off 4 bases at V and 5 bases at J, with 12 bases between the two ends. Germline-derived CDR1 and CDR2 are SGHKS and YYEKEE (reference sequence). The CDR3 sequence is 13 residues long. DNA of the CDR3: TGTGCCAGCAGCCCACAGGGTTACGAGACCCAGTACTTC. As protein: CASSPQGYETQYF.

The CDR3 loop is CASSIPLATGYEQYF. CDR3 nucleotide sequence: TGTGCCAGTAGTATCCCACTAGCAACTGGATACGAGCAGTACTTC. The chain links TRBV19 to TRBJ2-7; maybe TRBD2 (6 bases). The CDR3 has 15 amino acids. V was clipped by 3 bases and J by 4 bases, with 16 bases between them. Germline CDR1 reads LNHDA; CDR2 reads SQIVND (reference sequence).

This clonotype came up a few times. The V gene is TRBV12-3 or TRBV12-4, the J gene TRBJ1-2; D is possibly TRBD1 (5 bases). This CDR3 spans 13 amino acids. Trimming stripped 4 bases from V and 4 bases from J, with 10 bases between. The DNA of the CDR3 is TGTGCCAGCAGTTGGGGCAGGGCCTATGGCTACACCTTC. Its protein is CASSWGRAYGYTF.

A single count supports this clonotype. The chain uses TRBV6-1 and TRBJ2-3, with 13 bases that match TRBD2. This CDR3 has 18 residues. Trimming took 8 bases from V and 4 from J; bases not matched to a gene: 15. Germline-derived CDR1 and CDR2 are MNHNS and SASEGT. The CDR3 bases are TGTGCCAGCCGCCTGACTAGCGGGAGGATAGGAAGCGCAGATACGCAGTATTTT. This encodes CASRLTSGRIGSADTQYF.

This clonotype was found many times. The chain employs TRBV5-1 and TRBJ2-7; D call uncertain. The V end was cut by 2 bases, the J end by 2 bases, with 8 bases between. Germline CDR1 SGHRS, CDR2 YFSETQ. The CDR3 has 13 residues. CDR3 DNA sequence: TGCGCCAGCAGCTTTATTGGGGCCTACGAGCAGTACTTC. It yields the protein CASSFIGAYEQYF.

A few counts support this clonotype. As DNA, the CDR3 is TGTGCCAGCAGCACAGGGCCGCCCTATGATAATGAAAAACTGTTTTTT. Translated, it gives CASSTGPPYDNEKLFF. This sequence joins TRBV2 and TRBJ1-4, with D possibly matching TRBD1 (6 bases). This CDR3 has 16 amino acids. The V and J ends lost 6 bases and 4 bases respectively, with 18 bases between them. CDR1 SNHLY and CDR2 FYNNEI come from the germline V gene.